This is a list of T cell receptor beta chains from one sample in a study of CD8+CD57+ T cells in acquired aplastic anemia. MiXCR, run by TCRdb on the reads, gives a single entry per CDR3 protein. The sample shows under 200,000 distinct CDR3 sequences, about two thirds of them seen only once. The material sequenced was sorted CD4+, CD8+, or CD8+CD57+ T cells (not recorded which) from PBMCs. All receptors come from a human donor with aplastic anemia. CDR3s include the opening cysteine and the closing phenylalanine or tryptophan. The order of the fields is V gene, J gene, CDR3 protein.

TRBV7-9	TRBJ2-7	CASSPGPAGGQYF
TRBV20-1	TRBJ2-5	CSAGLAGGNQETQYF
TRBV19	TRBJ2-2	CASSIGEPGDTGELFF
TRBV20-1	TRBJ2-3	CSARSLNTPDRGPTDTQYF
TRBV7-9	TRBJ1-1	CASSRMTGGNTEAFF
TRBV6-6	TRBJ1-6	CASSYSTVSSYNSPLHF
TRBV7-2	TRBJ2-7	CASSYSGISGGSYEQYF
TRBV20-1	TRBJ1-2	CSARYSSGVGYTF
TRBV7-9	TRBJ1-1	CASSLNPALNTEAFF
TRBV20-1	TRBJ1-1	CSVHQTTGAFF
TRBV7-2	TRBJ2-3	CASSLALAFTDTQYF
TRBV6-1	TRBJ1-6	CASSELGTGCYNSPLHF
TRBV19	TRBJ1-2	CASRRDGYTF
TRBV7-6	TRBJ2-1	CASSQMGGPYNEQFF
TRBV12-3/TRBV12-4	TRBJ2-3	CASSFRGLELVDTQYF
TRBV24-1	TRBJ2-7	CATSDSTRYEQYF
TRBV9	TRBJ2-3	CASSLGRLSTDTQYF
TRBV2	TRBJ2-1	CASSVQGVHNEQFF
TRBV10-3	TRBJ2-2	CAISLAGVGTGELFF
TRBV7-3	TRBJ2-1	CASSPVLAGGEQFF
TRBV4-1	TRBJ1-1	CASSQEQTDANTEAFF
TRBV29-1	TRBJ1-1	CSVASAGNTEAFF
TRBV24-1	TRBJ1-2	CAIRVAGTPLGYTF
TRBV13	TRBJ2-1	CASSYDRGNEQFF
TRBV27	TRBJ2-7	CASSEKTGDEQYF
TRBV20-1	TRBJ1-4	CSAPVSTNEKLFF
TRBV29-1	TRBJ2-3	CSVGQGAGDTQYF
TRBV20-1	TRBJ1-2	CSAKGPASLYGYTF
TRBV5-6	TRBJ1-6	CASSFRETTLHF
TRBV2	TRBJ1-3	CASVKQISGNTIYF
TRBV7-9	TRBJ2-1	CASSSGGVSSYNEQFF
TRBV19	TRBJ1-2	CASSNTRYYGYTF
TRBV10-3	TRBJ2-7	CAISGYSGEGEQYF
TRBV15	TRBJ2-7	CATSRAGGEQYF
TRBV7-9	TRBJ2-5	CASSLETGGPETQYF
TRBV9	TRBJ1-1	CASSPRDTEAFF
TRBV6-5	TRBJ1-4	CASSRGNEKLFF
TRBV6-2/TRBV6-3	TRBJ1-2	CASSYSRQFTSNYGYTF
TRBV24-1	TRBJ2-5	CATSDFTDRGRETQYF
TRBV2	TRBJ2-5	CASSDLGLESETQYF
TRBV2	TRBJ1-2	CASSEQGGGYTF
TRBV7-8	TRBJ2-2	CASSLGLGDMGELFF
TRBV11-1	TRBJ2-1	CASSYRGAGGPDEQFF